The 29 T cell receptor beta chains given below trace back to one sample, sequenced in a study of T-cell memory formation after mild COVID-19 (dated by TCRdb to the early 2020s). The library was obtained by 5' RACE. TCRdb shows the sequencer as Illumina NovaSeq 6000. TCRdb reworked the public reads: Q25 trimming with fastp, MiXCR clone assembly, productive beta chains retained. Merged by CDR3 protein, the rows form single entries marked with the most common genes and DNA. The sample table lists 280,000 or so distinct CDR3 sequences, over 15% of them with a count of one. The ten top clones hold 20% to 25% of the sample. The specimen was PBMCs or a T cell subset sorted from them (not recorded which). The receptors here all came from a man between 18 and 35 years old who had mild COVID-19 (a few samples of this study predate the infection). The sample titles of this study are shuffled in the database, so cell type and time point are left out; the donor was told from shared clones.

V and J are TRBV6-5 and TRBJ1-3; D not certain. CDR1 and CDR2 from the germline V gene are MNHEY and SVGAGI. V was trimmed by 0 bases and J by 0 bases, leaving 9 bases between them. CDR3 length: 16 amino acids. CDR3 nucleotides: TGTGCCAGCAGTTACTCGCGGAGCTTCTCTGGAAACACCATATATTTT. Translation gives CASSYSRSFSGNTIYF.

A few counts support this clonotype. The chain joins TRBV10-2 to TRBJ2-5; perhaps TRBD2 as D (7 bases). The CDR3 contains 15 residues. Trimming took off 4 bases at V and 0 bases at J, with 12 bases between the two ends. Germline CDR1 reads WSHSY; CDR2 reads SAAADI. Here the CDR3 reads CASSGGGTNQETQYF. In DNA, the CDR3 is TGCGCCAGCAGTGGGGGGGGCACTAACCAAGAGACCCAGTACTTC.

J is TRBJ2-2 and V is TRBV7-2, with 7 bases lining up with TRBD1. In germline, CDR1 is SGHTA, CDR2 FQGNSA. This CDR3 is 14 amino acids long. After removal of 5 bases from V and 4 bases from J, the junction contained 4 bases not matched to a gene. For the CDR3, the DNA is TGTGCCAGCAGCACGGGACAGCTCACCGGGGAGCTGTTTTTT. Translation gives CASSTGQLTGELFF.

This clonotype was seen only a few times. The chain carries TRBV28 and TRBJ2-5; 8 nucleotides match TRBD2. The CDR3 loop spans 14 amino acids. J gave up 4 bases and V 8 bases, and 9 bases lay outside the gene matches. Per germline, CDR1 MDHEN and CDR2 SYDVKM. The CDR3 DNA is TGTGCCAGCGGGCTTAGCGGGGCAGGAGAGACCCAGTACTTC. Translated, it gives CASGLSGAGETQYF.

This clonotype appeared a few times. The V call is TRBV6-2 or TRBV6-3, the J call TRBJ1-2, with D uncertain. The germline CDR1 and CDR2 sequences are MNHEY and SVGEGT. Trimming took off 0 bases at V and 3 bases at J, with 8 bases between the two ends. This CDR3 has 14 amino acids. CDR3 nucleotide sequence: TGTGCCAGCAGTTACTCAAGGGCGGACTATGGCTACACCTTC. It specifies CASSYSRADYGYTF.

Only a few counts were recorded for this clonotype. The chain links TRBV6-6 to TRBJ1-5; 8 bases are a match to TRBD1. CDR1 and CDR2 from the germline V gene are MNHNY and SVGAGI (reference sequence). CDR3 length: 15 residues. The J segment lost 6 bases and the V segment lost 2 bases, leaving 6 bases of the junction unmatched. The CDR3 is CASSYEGQGSQPQHF. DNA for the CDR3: TGTGCCAGCAGTTACGAAGGACAGGGTAGTCAGCCCCAGCATTTT.

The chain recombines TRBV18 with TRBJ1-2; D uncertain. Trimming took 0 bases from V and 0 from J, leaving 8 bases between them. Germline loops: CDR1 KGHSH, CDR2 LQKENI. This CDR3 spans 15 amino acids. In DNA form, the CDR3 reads TGTGCCAGCTCACCACCGAGTTCAGCTAACTATGGCTACACCTTC. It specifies CASSPPSSANYGYTF.

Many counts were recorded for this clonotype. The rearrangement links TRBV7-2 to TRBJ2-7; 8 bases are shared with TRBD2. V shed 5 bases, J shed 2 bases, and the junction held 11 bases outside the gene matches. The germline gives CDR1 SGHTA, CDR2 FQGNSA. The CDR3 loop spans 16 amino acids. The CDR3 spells CASSLWRGAKTYEQYF. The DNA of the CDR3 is TGTGCCAGCAGCCTTTGGCGGGGGGCAAAGACCTACGAGCAGTACTTC.

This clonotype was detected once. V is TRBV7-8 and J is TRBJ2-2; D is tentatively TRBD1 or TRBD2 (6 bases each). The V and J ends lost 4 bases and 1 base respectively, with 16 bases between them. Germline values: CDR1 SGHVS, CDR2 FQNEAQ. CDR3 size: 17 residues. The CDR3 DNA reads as TGTGCCAGCAGCTCGGACCCAAGGGGGGAGAACACCGGGGAGCTGTTTTTT. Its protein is CASSSDPRGENTGELFF.

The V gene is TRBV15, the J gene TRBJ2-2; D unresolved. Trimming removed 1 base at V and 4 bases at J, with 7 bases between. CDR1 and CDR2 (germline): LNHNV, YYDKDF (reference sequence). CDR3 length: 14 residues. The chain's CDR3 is CATSRVRLTGELFF. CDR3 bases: TGTGCCACCAGCAGAGTCCGGCTCACCGGGGAGCTGTTTTTT.

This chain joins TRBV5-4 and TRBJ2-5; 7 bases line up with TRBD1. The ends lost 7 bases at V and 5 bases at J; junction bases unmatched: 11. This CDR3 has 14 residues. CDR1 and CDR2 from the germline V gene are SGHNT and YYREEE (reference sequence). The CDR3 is CASAPSSRGETQYF. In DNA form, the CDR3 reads TGTGCCAGCGCCCCGTCCTCCAGGGGGGAGACCCAGTACTTC.

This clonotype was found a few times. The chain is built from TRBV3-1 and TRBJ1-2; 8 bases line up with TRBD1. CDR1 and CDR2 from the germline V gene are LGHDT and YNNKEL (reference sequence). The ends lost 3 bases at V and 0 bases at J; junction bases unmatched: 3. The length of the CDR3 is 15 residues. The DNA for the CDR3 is TGTGCCAGCAGCCATGCGGACAGGGCTAACTATGGCTACACCTTC. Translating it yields CASSHADRANYGYTF.

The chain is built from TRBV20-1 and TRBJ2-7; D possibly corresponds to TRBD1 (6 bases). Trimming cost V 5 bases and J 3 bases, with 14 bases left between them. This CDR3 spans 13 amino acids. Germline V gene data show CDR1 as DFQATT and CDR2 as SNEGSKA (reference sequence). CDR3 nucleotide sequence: TGCAGTGCTGACGACAGGAATGGCTACGAGCAGTACGTC. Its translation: CSADDRNGYEQYV.

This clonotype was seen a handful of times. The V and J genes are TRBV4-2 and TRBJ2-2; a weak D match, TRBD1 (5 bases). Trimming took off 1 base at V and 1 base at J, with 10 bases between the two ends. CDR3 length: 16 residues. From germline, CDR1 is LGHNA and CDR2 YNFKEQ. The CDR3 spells CASSQVGQGNTGELFF. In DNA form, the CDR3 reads TGTGCCAGCAGCCAAGTGGGCCAGGGGAACACCGGGGAGCTGTTTTTT.

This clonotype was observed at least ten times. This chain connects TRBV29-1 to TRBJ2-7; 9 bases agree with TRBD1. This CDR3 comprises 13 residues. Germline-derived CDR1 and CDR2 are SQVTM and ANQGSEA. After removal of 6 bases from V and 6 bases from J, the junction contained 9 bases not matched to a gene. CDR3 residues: CSVRGTGRGEQYF. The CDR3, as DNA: TGCAGCGTCCGCGGGACAGGGCGCGGCGAGCAGTACTTC.

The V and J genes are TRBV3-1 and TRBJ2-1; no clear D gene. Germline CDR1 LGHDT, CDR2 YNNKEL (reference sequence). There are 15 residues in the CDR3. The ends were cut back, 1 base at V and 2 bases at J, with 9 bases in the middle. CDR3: CASSQGGLAYNEQFF. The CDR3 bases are TGTGCCAGCAGCCAAGGAGGTTTGGCCTACAATGAGCAGTTCTTC.

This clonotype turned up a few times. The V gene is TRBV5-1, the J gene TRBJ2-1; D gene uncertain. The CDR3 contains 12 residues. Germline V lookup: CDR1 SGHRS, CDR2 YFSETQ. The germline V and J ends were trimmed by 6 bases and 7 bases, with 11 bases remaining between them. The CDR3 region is CASKLGLNEQFF. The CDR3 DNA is TGCGCCAGCAAGCTTGGGCTGAATGAGCAGTTCTTC.

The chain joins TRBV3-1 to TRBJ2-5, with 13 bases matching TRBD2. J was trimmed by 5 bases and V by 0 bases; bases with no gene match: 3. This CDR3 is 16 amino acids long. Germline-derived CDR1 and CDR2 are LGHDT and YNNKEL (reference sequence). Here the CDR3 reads CASSQDGLAGVETQYF. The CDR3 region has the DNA TGTGCCAGCAGCCAAGACGGACTAGCGGGGGTTGAGACCCAGTACTTC.

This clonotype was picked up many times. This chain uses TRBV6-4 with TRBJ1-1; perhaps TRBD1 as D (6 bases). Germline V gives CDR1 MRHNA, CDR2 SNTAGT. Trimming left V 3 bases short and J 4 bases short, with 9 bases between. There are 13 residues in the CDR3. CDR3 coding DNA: TGTGCCAGCAGTGAACAGGGAGGCACTGAAGCTTTCTTT. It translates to CASSEQGGTEAFF.

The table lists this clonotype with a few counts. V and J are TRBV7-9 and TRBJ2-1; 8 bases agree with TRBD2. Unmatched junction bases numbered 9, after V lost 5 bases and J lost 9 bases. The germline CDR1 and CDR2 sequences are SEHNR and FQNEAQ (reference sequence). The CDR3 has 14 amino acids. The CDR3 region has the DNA TGTGCCAGCAGCCCCGGACTAGCTCTCGGTGAGCAGTTCTTC. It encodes CASSPGLALGEQFF.

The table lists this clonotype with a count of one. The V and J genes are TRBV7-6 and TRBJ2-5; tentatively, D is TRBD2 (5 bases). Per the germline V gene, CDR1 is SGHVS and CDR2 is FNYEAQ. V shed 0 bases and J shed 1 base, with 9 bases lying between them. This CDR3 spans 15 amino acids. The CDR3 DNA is TGTGCCAGCAGCTTAGCTAGCCGGGGCCAAGAGACCCAGTACTTC. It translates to CASSLASRGQETQYF.

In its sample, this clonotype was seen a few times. The chain's CDR3 is CASSSHQGRSSYNEQFF. CDR3 nucleotide sequence: TGCGCCAGCAGCTCTCACCAAGGACGGAGCTCCTACAATGAGCAGTTCTTC. The chain is built from TRBV4-1 and TRBJ2-1; D remains unclear. There are 17 residues in the CDR3. V lost 5 bases, J lost 0 bases, and 17 bases lay in between. The germline V gene encodes CDR1 MGHRA and CDR2 YSYEKL.

The CDR3 bases are TGTGCCAGCAGCTTCGACCGGGACAGGCCAGATACGCAGTATTTT. Translation: CASSFDRDRPDTQYF. The chain couples TRBV5-6 to TRBJ2-3; 8 bases match TRBD1. This CDR3 has 15 residues. The V gene's germline CDR1 is SGHDT and CDR2 YYEEEE. After removal of 2 bases from V and 4 bases from J, the junction contained 6 bases not matched to a gene.

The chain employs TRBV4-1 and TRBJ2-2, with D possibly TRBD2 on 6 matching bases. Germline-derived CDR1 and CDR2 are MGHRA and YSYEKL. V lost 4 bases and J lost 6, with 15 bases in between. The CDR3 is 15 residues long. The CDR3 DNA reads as TGCGCCAGCAGCCTCACAACGGGGGACGCCGGGGAGCTGTTTTTT. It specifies CASSLTTGDAGELFF.

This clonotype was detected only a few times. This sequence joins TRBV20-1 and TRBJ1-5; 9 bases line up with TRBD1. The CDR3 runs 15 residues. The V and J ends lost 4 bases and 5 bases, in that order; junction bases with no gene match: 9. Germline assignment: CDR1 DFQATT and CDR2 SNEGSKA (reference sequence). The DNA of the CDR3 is TGCAGTGCTATGACAGGGGGATCACTAGATCAGCCCCAGCATTTT. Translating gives CSAMTGGSLDQPQHF.

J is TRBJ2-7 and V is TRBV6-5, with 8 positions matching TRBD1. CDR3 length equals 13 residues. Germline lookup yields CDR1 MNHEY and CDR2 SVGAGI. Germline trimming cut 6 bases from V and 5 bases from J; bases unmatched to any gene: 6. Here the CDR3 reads CASRYPGGDEQYF. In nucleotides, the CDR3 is TGTGCCAGCAGGTACCCAGGGGGCGACGAGCAGTACTTC.

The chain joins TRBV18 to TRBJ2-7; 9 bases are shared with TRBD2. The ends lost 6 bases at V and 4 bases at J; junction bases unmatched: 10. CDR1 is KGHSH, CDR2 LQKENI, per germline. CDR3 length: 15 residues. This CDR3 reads CASSRERGEGYEQYF. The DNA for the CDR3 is TGTGCCAGCTCCCGGGAGCGGGGGGAAGGTTACGAGCAGTACTTC.

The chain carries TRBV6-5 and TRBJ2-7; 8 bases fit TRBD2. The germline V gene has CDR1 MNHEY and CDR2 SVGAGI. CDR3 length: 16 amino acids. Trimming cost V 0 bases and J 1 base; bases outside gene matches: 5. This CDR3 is CASSYSARLASYEQYF. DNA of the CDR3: TGTGCCAGCAGTTACTCCGCGAGACTAGCGTCCTACGAGCAGTACTTC.

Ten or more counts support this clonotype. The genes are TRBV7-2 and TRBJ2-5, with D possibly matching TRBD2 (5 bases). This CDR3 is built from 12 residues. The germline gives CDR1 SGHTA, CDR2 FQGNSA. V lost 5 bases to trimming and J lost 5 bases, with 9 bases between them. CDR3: CASSRPGETQYF. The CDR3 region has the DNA TGTGCCAGCAGCCGCCCGGGGGAGACCCAGTACTTC. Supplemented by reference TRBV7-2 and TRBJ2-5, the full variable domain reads GAGVSQSPSNKVTEKGKDVELRCDPISGHTALYWYRQSLGQGLEFLIYFQGNSAPDKSGLPSDRFSAERTGGSVSTLTIQRTQQEDSAVYLCASSRPGETQYFGPGTRLLVL.